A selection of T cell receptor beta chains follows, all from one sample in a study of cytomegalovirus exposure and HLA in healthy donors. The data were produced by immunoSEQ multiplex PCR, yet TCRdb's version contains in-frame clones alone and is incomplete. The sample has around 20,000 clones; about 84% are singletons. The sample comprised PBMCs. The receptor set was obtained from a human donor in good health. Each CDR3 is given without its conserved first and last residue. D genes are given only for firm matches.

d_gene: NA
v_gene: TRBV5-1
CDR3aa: ASSQAGSSYNEQF

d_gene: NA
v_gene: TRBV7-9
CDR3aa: ASSLERANYGYT

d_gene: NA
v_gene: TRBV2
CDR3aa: ASRKGTGNGYEQY

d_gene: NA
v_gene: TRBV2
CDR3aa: ASIGLRDIYNNEQF

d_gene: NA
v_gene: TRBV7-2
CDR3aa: ASSNAGINYGYT

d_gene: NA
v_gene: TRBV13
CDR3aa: ASSPPGRVYMTEQF

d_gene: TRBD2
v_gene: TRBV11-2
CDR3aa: ASSEPGLAGGSRNEQF

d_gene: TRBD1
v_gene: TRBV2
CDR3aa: ASSPDRGNQPQH

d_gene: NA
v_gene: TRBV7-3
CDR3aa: ASSLMGLGGSPLH

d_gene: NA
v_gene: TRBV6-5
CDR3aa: ASSFSGGTEAF

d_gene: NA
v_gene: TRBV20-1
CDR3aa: SAAEDNEQF

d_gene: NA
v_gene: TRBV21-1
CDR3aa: ASSPLRGDRRTDTQY

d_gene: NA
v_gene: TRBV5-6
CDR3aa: ASSLNRNYEQY

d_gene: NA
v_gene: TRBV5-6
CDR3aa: ASSQPGPYNEQF

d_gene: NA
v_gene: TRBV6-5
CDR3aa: ASCWSREANYGYT

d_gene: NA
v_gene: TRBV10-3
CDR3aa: AIRPQGTDTEAF

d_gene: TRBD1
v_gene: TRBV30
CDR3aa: AWNPGQMTYEQY

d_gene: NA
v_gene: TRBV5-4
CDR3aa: ASSPHVSASSYEQY

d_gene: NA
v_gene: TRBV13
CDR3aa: ASSSTDMNTEAF

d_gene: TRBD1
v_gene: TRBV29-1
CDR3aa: SSRQGDGYT

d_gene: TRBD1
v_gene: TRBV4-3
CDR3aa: ASRPYTGEAYGYT

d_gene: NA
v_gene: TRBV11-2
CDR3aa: ASRFETGNEQY

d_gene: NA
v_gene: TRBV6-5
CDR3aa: ASSETATYNEQF

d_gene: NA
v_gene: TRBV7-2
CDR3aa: ASSPRPGERIITDTQY

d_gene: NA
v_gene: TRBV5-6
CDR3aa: ASSLDRWETQY

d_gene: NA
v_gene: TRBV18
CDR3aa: ASSGGPSSYNEQF

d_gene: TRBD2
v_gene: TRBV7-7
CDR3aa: ASSFSVRCSSGGEDTQY

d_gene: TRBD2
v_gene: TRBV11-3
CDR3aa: ASSSPVGTSGNEQY

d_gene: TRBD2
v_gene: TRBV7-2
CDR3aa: ASSLAMASGVYEQY

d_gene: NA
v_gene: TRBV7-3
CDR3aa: ASSLHGALGTDTQY

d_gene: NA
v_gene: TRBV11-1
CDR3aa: ASSTSGRVPGEQY

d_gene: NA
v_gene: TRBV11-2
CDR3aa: ASSPSTLQETQY

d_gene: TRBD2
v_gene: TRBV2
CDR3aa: ASSTPLAGNRREQF

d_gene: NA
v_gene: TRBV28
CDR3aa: ASSWLLGTNYGYT

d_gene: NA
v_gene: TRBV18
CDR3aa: ASSPLQGVVDTIY

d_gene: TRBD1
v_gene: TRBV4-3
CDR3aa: ASSPSRTGVNTGELF

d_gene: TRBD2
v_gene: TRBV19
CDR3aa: ASSSRRVAGFHEQY

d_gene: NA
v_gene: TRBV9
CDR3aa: ASSVTGLQYGYT

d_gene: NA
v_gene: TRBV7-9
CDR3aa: ASSRGDSAYEQY

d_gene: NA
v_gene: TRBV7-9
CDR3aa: ASSPGGARPNYGYT

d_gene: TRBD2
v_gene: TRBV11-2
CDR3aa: ASSRAGGPQY